The next 20 T cell receptor beta chains were all read from a single sample in a study of shared clonotypes between healthy human individuals. This table comes from immunoSEQ multiplex PCR, and its TCRdb copy is limited to in-frame clones, with some not included. The sample carries about 1 million clones, around 75% recorded once. The sample was memory CD4+ T cells sorted from blood. Specified subset: CD45RA-negative fraction. All receptors come from a man younger than 30 in good health.

The rearrangement uses TRBV19 and TRBJ2-1; 10 nucleotides align to TRBD2. The ends lost 7 bases at V and 7 bases at J; junction bases unmatched: 7. Germline assignment: CDR1 LNHDA and CDR2 SQIVND (reference sequence). This CDR3 has 14 residues. The CDR3 loop reads CASTLSGRANEQFF. In DNA form, the CDR3 reads TGTGCCAGTACTCTGAGCGGGAGGGCAAATGAGCAGTTCTTC.

The chain has TRBV11-1 and TRBJ2-5; 10 positions match TRBD1. The J segment lost 5 bases and the V segment lost 5 bases, leaving 2 bases of the junction unmatched. The CDR3 is 13 amino acids. CDR1 is SGHAT and CDR2 is FQDESV in the germline V gene (reference sequence). The CDR3 loop reads CASSRTGGETQYF. The CDR3 DNA follows: TGTGCCAGCAGCCGGACAGGGGGGGAGACCCAGTACTTC.

CDR3 sequence reads: CASSLGGPNNEQYF. CDR3 nucleotides: TGCGCCAGCAGCTTGGGTGGGCCCAACAACGAGCAGTACTTC. The rearrangement joins TRBV5-1 to TRBJ2-7; D gene unclear. The CDR3 consists of 14 residues. The V gene lost 0 bases and the J gene lost 5 bases, with 12 bases spanning the gap. In germline, CDR1 is SGHRS, CDR2 YFSETQ.

The J gene is TRBJ1-5, the V gene TRBV19, with D unresolved. The CDR3 runs to 11 residues. Germline lookup yields CDR1 LNHDA and CDR2 SQIVND (reference sequence). V shed 4 bases and J shed 9 bases, with 7 bases lying between them. The CDR3 here is CASSTQGPQHF. For the CDR3, the DNA is TGTGCCAGTAGTACCCAAGGGCCCCAGCATTTT. Filled out from reference TRBV19 and TRBJ1-5, the complete variable domain reads DGGITQSPKYLFRKEGQNVTLSCEQNLNHDAMYWYRQDPGQGLRLIYYSQIVNDFQKGDIAEGYSVSREKKESFPLTVTSAQKNPTAFYLCASSTQGPQHFGDGTRLSIL.

V usage is TRBV5-1 and J usage is TRBJ2-3, with TRBD2 matching over 10 bases. The CDR3 is made up of 15 amino acids. V lost 4 bases, J lost 2 bases, and 4 bases stayed unmatched. CDR1 and CDR2 from the germline V gene are SGHRS and YFSETQ. Here the CDR3 DNA reads TGCGCCAGCAGCCCCGGACTAGCGGCCACAGATACGCAGTATTTT. Translation: CASSPGLAATDTQYF.

Only one count was recorded for this clone. The chain combines TRBV9 with TRBJ2-3, with 9 bases fitting TRBD2. The CDR3 totals 18 residues. CDR1 and CDR2 (germline): SGDLS, YYNGEE. With 7 bases clipped from V and 0 bases from J, the junction kept 15 bases outside the gene matches. CDR3 amino acids: CASGHKTSGGTSTDTQYF. In DNA form, the CDR3 reads TGTGCCAGCGGGCACAAGACTAGCGGAGGTACTAGCACAGATACGCAGTATTTT.

In its sample, this clone was seen once. V and J are TRBV2 and TRBJ2-5, with 8 nucleotides matching TRBD1. The V gene end was trimmed by 7 bases and the J gene end by 5 bases; junction bases not matched to a gene: 9. This CDR3 is 14 amino acids long. Germline-derived CDR1 and CDR2 are SNHLY and FYNNEI. The CDR3 loop is CASNLDRVAETQYF. The DNA for the CDR3 is TGTGCCAGCAATTTGGACAGGGTCGCGGAGACCCAGTACTTC.

Concerning this clone itself: Other nucleotide sequences from this sample produce the same CDR3. This chain joins TRBV11-2 and TRBJ2-7; D is ambiguous. This CDR3 comprises 11 residues. Germline V gene data show CDR1 as SGHAT and CDR2 as FQNNGV. V lost 2 bases and J lost 4, with 3 bases in between. Here the CDR3 DNA reads TGTGCCAGCAGCTTACAATACGAGCAGTACTTC. Its translation is CASSLQYEQYF.

This chain uses TRBV11-2 with TRBJ2-5, with D maybe TRBD2 (5 bases). Deletions cut 1 base from V and 2 bases from J, with 8 bases between. The V gene's germline CDR1 is SGHAT and CDR2 FQNNGV. The CDR3 extends over 14 amino acids. The chain's CDR3 is CASSLGAVQETQYF. In DNA form, the CDR3 reads TGTGCCAGCAGCTTAGGAGCGGTGCAAGAGACCCAGTACTTC.

The CDR3 region is CASSLLVDILSLHF. Written as DNA, the CDR3 is TGTGCCAGCAGTTTATTGGTCGACATCCTATCTCTCCACTTT. The chain has TRBV28 and TRBJ1-6; D is uncertain. Per the germline V gene, CDR1 is MDHEN and CDR2 is SYDVKM. The CDR3 has 14 amino acids. The V end was cut by 1 base, the J end by 16 bases, with 17 bases between.

The rearrangement joins TRBV12-5 to TRBJ2-7; 9 nucleotides line up with TRBD1. From germline, CDR1 is LGHNT and CDR2 FRNRAP. The junction had 7 bases not matched to a gene; V was cut back by 1 base and J by 6 bases. CDR3 size: 15 residues. The CDR3: CASGLEAGTGIEQYF. The CDR3 nucleotides read TGTGCTAGTGGTTTGGAAGCCGGGACAGGGATCGAGCAGTACTTC.

This clone has just a few counts. CDR3 loop: CASRTDRVGEQYF. CDR3 coding DNA: TGTGCCAGCAGGACGGACAGGGTAGGCGAGCAGTACTTC. The chain employs TRBV6-6 and TRBJ2-7; 8 positions agree with TRBD1. Germline loops: CDR1 MNHNY, CDR2 SVGAGI (reference sequence). The trim removed 6 bases at V and 6 bases at J, leaving 7 bases unmatched. This CDR3 is 13 amino acids long.

V gene TRBV9 combines with J gene TRBJ1-2; D perhaps matches TRBD1 (5 bases). Trimming took off 2 bases at V and 3 bases at J, with 14 bases between the two ends. Germline V gene data show CDR1 as SGDLS and CDR2 as YYNGEE. The CDR3 runs to 15 residues. The CDR3, as DNA: TGTGCCAGCAGCGTGGCACGTGTGGGGGACTATGGCTACACCTTC. Translation: CASSVARVGDYGYTF.

The rearrangement uses TRBV7-9 and TRBJ2-7; possibly TRBD2 for D (5 bases). Trimming removed 6 bases at V and 3 bases at J, with 9 bases between. CDR3 length: 12 residues. Per the germline V gene, CDR1 is SEHNR and CDR2 is FQNEAQ (reference sequence). The CDR3 sequence: CASSHTSYEQYF. The DNA for the CDR3 is TGTGCCAGCAGTCATACTAGCTACGAGCAGTACTTC.

The chain couples TRBV5-1 to TRBJ1-1; 8 bases agree with TRBD1. V shed 3 bases and J 3 bases; nucleotides not matched to a gene: 1. The length of the CDR3 is 13 residues. From germline, CDR1 is SGHRS and CDR2 YFSETQ. This chain's CDR3 is CASSSTGDTEAFF. CDR3 nucleotide sequence: TGCGCCAGCAGCTCGACAGGGGACACTGAAGCTTTCTTT.

The chain links TRBV19 to TRBJ2-1, with 8 bases that match TRBD1. V gave up 6 bases and J gave up 2 bases; unmatched junction bases: 3. The CDR3 contains 14 residues. Germline V lookup: CDR1 LNHDA, CDR2 SQIVND (reference sequence). The chain's CDR3 is CASRRQGTYNEQFF. The CDR3 region has the DNA TGTGCCAGTAGACGACAGGGGACCTACAATGAGCAGTTCTTC.

The chain carries TRBV27 and TRBJ1-1; 8 nucleotides line up with TRBD1. Germline V gives CDR1 MNHEY, CDR2 SMNVEV (reference sequence). The CDR3 runs to 15 residues. J lost 0 bases, V lost 4 bases, and 4 bases had no gene match. The CDR3 protein is CASSWDRYMNTEAFF. Here the CDR3 DNA reads TGTGCCAGCAGTTGGGACAGGTACATGAACACTGAAGCTTTCTTT.

V usage is TRBV2 and J usage is TRBJ1-1, with D perhaps TRBD1 (6 bases). CDR1 is SNHLY, CDR2 FYNNEI, per germline. With 5 bases removed from V and 7 bases from J, the gap between germline ends came to 11 bases. CDR3 length: 12 residues. CDR3 sequence: CASSLDRSEAFF. The CDR3 DNA reads TGTGCCAGCAGTCTAGACAGGAGTGAAGCTTTCTTT.

The rearrangement joins TRBV28 to TRBJ1-4, with D uncertain. CDR3 length: 15 residues. Germline V lookup: CDR1 MDHEN, CDR2 SYDVKM. The V end was cut by 4 bases, the J end by 3 bases, with 12 bases between. CDR3 region: CASSSPRSPNEKLFF. CDR3 nucleotide sequence: TGTGCCAGCAGTTCCCCTCGGTCCCCTAATGAAAAACTGTTTTTT.

The V gene is TRBV5-1, the J gene TRBJ1-4; D gene unclear. The CDR3 covers 14 residues. CDR1 is SGHRS and CDR2 is YFSETQ in the germline V gene. V was cut by 1 base and J by 4 bases, with 8 bases left in between. The CDR3 region has the DNA TGCGCCAGCAGCTTGAGGGAAAGTAATGAAAAACTGTTTTTT. Encoded protein: CASSLRESNEKLFF. The full variable domain, its missing parts supplied by reference TRBV5-1 and TRBJ1-4, is KAGVTQTPRYLIKTRGQQVTLSCSPISGHRSVSWYQQTPGQGLQFLFEYFSETQRNKGNFPGRFSGRQFSNSRSEMNVSTLELGDSALYLCASSLRESNEKLFFGSGTQLSVL.